The clone carrying this T cell receptor (beta chain) was seen only a few times. The sample comes from a study of OX40 agonist ivuxolimab in advanced cancers. Study background: Dosing consisted of intravenous ivuxolimab at 0.01 to 10 mg/kg every 2 weeks.

The CDR3 is 15 residues long. Trimming at V came to 2 bases and at J to 2 bases, leaving 2 bases not matched to a gene. CDR1 and CDR2 (germline): MDHEN, SYDVKM. Profiling relied on immunoSEQ multiplex PCR, and the TCRdb table lists in-frame clones only, not all of them. The sample holds about 60,000 clones, 80% to 90% seen once. J is TRBJ2-3 and V is TRBV28; TRBD2 matches 9 bases. This TCR derives from an adult with an advanced solid tumor such as melanoma, head and neck, liver or kidney cancer. Sequencing used CD4+ or CD8+ T cells sorted from blood, obtained in a trial of the OX40 agonist ivuxolimab. This CDR3 reads CASSLPSGITDTQYF. CDR3 nucleotides: TGTGCCAGCAGTTTACCTAGCGGGATCACAGATACGCAGTATTTT.